The entry below gives a single T cell receptor beta chain sequence along with its context. The antigen this receptor binds is unknown. It has no much larger one-base neighbor in the sample; base qualities were not kept. These data originate in a study of OX40 agonist ivuxolimab in advanced cancers. Study-wide context: Ivuxolimab was an agonistic, fully human IgG2 monoclonal antibody directed against OX40 (CD134), a costimulatory receptor. Intravenous ivuxolimab was administered to patients every 2 weeks at six dose levels: 0.01, 0.1, 0.3, 1.5, 3 and 10 mg/kg. Of the roughly 52 dose-escalation patients, hepatocellular carcinoma was present in around 20, melanoma in around 15, renal cell carcinoma in 9 and head and neck cancer in 9. In the dose-escalation cohort, 82.7% of patients were male, and the mean age was approximately 64 years, with a range of about 20 to 90. Patients were allowed to have had prior anti-PD-1, anti-PD-L1 or anti-CTLA-4 therapy, and around 40% of the dose-escalation patients had previously received checkpoint inhibitors. Partial responses occurred in three dose-escalation patients: two with cutaneous melanoma and one with hepatocellular carcinoma. Peripheral TCRbeta sequencing was intended to test whether TCR sequence diversity was altered and clonal T-cell expansion was caused by ivuxolimab. The paper covers the monotherapy dose-escalation part of the phase I ivuxolimab trial, which included N ≈ 50 patients. General study outcomes and caveats: On average, CD8+ T cells showed more expanded clones than CD4+ T cells after ivuxolimab. At doses of 0.1 to 3.0 mg/kg, clonal expansion of both CD4+ and CD8+ blood T cells was observed from baseline to week 6. Which antigens the clonally expanded peripheral T cells were specific for was not determined. Low levels of normalized T-cell clonal expansion were also shown by some nonresponding patients. In the 0.1-3.0 mg/kg groups, partial responders had among the lowest normalized peripheral clonal expansion, particularly in CD8+ T cells.

Looking up the germline V gene yields CDR1 SGHTA and CDR2 FQGNSA. Spanning cysteine to phenylalanine, the CDR3 consists of 16 amino acids. The read is trimmed to its CDR3 DNA, 48 bases read in frame from base 1. V loses 1 base, J loses 3 bases, and the germline ends lie 15 bases apart. Genomic DNA was isolated from the sorted cells so that the TCRbeta CDR3 region could be sequenced. TCRbeta CDR3 regions were sequenced using the immunoSEQ Assay. In TCRdb, the immuneACCESS table is reduced to in-frame sequences with V and J assigned. These tables do not hold every clone; where another copy was compared, an unresolved V gene accounts for under half, and the others remain unexplained. The sample table holds some 77,000 clones, of which 90% were seen once. Approximately 1.8% of the sample is in the top ten clones. The trial excluded patients who had a history of autoimmune disease or were on systemic immunosuppression. In every dose cohort, peripheral blood was drawn for TCR sequencing at baseline, cycle 4 day 1, and cycle 7 day 1. The samples were taken from a phase I, first-in-human, multicenter, open-label dose-escalation trial of ivuxolimab. Adults with locally advanced or metastatic melanoma, renal cell carcinoma, hepatocellular carcinoma or head and neck squamous cell carcinoma were enrolled in the trial. Before TCR sequencing, CD4+ and CD8+ T cells were separately sorted from peripheral blood.

This clonotype originated in an adult with an advanced solid tumor such as melanoma, head and neck, liver or kidney cancer. The V and J segments used are TRBV7-2 and TRBJ1-2, with TRBD1 tentatively as D gene (6 bases match). The specimen was CD4+ or CD8+ T cells sorted from blood, collected in a trial of the OX40 agonist ivuxolimab. The nucleotide sequence is given as TGTGCCAGCAGCTTAGACGCAGGGCAGGGGCACTATGGCTACACCTTC. It encodes CASSLDAGQGHYGYTF.